Listed below are T cell receptor beta chains from one sample, sequenced in a study of T cells in Graves' hyperthyroidism and ophthalmopathy. TCRdb independently ran MiXCR on the multiplex PCR reads; one entry per CDR3 protein. The sample lists over 500,000 distinct CDR3 sequences; 13% to 15% were seen once. Sequenced input: blood. The receptors stem from a woman aged 40 to 55 with Graves' hyperthyroidism. CDR3s include the opening cysteine and the closing phenylalanine or tryptophan. D genes are given only for firm matches. Expanded clones get a size class; other rows say once, few or many, or leave the size out.

>-|-|TRBV9|TRBJ2-5
CASGGTPRETQYF
TGTGCCAGCGGGGGGACACCTCGGGAGACCCAGTACTTC
>-|many|TRBV24-1|TRBJ2-5
CATRDGDRETQYF
TGTGCCACCAGGGACGGAGACAGAGAGACCCAGTACTTC
>-|many|TRBV3-1|TRBJ2-1
CASSQAGYATNEQFF
TGTGCCAGCAGCCAAGCAGGATACGCAACAAATGAGCAGTTCTTC
>-|many|TRBV5-1|TRBJ2-5
CASSLAGKETQYF
TGTGCCAGCAGCTTGGCCGGCAAAGAGACCCAGTACTTC
>-|many|TRBV6-1|TRBJ2-5
CASREGGPRQETQYF
TGTGCCAGCAGAGAAGGGGGTCCCAGACAAGAGACCCAGTACTTC
>-|many|TRBV7-3|TRBJ2-3
CASSPGHGTDTQYF
TGTGCCAGCAGCCCGGGACACGGCACAGATACGCAGTATTTT
>TRBD2|-|TRBV14|TRBJ2-1
CASSRKGLADYNEQFF
TGTGCCAGCAGCCGAAAGGGACTAGCGGATTACAATGAGCAGTTCTTC
>-|-|TRBV4-1|TRBJ2-3
CASSQGQPDRSTDTQYF
TGCGCCAGCAGCCAAGGACAACCAGACAGGAGCACAGATACGCAGTATTTT
>TRBD1|many|TRBV9|TRBJ2-2
CASNTGGNTGELFF
TGTGCCAGCAACACAGGGGGGAACACCGGGGAGCTGTTTTTT
>-|many|TRBV5-6|TRBJ1-5
CASSSLRGNQPQHF
TGTGCCAGCAGCTCCCTTAGGGGGAATCAGCCCCAGCATTTT
>TRBD1|few|TRBV5-1|TRBJ2-1
CASSLGKHRDRGWGNEQFF
TGCGCCAGCAGCTTGGGAAAGCACCGGGACAGGGGGTGGGGCAATGAGCAGTTCTTC
>TRBD1|few|TRBV12-3/TRBV12-4|TRBJ1-6
CASSSLQGDSPLHF
TGTGCCAGCAGTTCACTTCAGGGGGACTCACCCCTCCACTTT
>-|-|TRBV27|TRBJ2-7
CAGNRGGGFYEQYF
TGTGCCGGCAACAGGGGAGGGGGGTTTTACGAGCAGTACTTC
>TRBD1|few|TRBV6-1|TRBJ1-2
CASSEAIGGGYGYTF
TGTGCCAGCAGTGAAGCGATAGGGGGCGGCTATGGCTACACCTTC
>-|many|TRBV2|TRBJ1-1
CASSEQGTPNTEAFF
TGTGCCAGCAGTGAACAGGGTACGCCAAACACTGAAGCTTTCTTT
>-|many|TRBV28|TRBJ2-3
CASSPITSTLSTDTQYF
TGTGCCAGCAGTCCTATTACTAGTACCCTTAGCACAGATACGCAGTATTTT
>TRBD1|-|TRBV9|TRBJ2-7
CASSPRTGGAFEQYF
TGTGCCAGCAGCCCCCGGACAGGGGGCGCGTTCGAGCAGTACTTC
>TRBD1|-|TRBV5-4|TRBJ2-7
CASSAGDRAHYEQYF
TGTGCCAGCAGCGCTGGGGACAGAGCACACTACGAGCAGTACTTC
>TRBD1|many|TRBV2|TRBJ2-7
CASTTKGRTGVYEQYF
TGTGCCAGCACCACGAAGGGTAGGACAGGGGTTTACGAGCAGTACTTC
>TRBD2|many|TRBV28|TRBJ2-1
CASSRSGSSSYNEQFF
TGTGCCAGCAGTAGGAGCGGGAGCAGCTCCTACAATGAGCAGTTCTTC
>TRBD1|many|TRBV2|TRBJ1-5
CASREIRGVNQPQHF
TGTGCCAGCAGAGAGATCAGGGGGGTCAATCAGCCCCAGCATTTT
>-|-|TRBV3-1|TRBJ1-3
CASRDDRSGNTIYF
TGTGCCAGCAGGGACGACCGCTCTGGAAACACCATATATTTT
>-|-|TRBV27|TRBJ1-5
CASSLTVDQPQHF
TGTGCCAGCAGTCTGACAGTCGATCAGCCCCAGCATTTT
>TRBD1|few|TRBV6-1|TRBJ2-1
CASSKTGGAAYNEQFF
TGTGCCAGCAGTAAGACAGGGGGCGCGGCATACAATGAGCAGTTCTTC
>-|many|TRBV6-1|TRBJ1-1
CASRPTSNTEAFF
TGTGCCAGCAGGCCGACAAGTAACACTGAAGCTTTCTTT
>TRBD2|many|TRBV6-2/TRBV6-3|TRBJ2-7
CASSYSSSGTSSYEQYF
TGTGCCAGCAGTTACAGCTCTAGCGGGACCAGCTCCTACGAGCAGTACTTC
>-|many|TRBV5-1|TRBJ2-1
CASSLIASGNNEQFF
TGCGCCAGCAGCCTCATAGCAAGCGGAAACAATGAGCAGTTCTTC
>-|many|TRBV7-2|TRBJ2-1
CASTLLAGIKYNEQFF
TGTGCCAGCACCTTGCTGGCGGGAATAAAATACAATGAGCAGTTCTTC